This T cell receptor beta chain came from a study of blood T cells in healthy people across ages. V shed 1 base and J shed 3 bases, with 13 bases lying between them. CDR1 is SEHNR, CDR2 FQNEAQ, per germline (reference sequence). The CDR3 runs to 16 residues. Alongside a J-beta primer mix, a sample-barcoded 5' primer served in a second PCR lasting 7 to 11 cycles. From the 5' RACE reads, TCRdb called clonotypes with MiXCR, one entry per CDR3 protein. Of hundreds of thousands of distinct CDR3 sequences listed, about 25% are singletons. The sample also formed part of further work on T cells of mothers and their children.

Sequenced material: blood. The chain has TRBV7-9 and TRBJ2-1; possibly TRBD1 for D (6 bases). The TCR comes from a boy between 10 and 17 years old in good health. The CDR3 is CASSLGTVRYYNEQFF. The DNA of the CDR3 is TGTGCCAGCAGCTTAGGGACAGTTCGATACTACAATGAGCAGTTCTTC.